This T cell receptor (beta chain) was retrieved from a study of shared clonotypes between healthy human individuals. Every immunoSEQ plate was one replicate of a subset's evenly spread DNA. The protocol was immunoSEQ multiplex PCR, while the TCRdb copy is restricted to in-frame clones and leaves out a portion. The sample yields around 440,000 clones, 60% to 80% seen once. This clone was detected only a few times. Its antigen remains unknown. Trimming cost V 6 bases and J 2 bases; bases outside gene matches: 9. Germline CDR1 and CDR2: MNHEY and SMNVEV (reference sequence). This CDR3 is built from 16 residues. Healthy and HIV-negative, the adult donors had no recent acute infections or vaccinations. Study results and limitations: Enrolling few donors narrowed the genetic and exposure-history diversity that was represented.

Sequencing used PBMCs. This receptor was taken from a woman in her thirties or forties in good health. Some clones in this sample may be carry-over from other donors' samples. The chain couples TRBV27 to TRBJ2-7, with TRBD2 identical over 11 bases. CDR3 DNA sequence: TGTGCCAGCAGACCCACTAGCGGGAGCGGGACCTACGAGCAGTACTTC. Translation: CASRPTSGSGTYEQYF.